A selection of T cell receptor beta chains follows, all from one sample in a study of blood T cell repertoires in COVID-19. TCRdb's copy holds only in-frame clones and misses some; the assay was immunoSEQ multiplex PCR. The top ten hold about 4% of the sample, which has just over 300,000 clones, 80% to 90% seen once. What was sequenced was PBMCs or T cells enriched from blood (not recorded which). The receptors stem from a man aged 25-45 years who had recovered from COVID-19. CDR3s include the opening cysteine and the closing phenylalanine or tryptophan. The D gene is left open where the match is weak. Some rows mark clone size as missing; the rest say once, few, many or name a class of expanded clone.

CDR3 DNA: TGTGCCAGCAGCCAAGCGGGGGGGATGATCTACGAGCAGTACTTC
CDR3 protein: CASSQAGGMIYEQYF
D gene: TRBD2
J gene: TRBJ2-7
V gene: TRBV4-2
clone size: -

CDR3 DNA: TGTGCCAGCAGCTTATCCAGGTCTTCACCCCTCCACTTT
CDR3 protein: CASSLSRSSPLHF
D gene: -
J gene: TRBJ1-6
V gene: TRBV13
clone size: -

CDR3 DNA: TGCGCCAGCAGCGAAGGGACTAGCGGGAGTTCAGATACGCAGTATTTT
CDR3 protein: CASSEGTSGSSDTQYF
D gene: TRBD2
J gene: TRBJ2-3
V gene: TRBV5-1
clone size: -

CDR3 DNA: TGCGCCAGCAGCCAAGTTTTTACTAGCGGGCCCTCCCACTACGAGCAGTACTTC
CDR3 protein: CASSQVFTSGPSHYEQYF
D gene: TRBD2
J gene: TRBJ2-7
V gene: TRBV4-1
clone size: -

CDR3 DNA: TGTGCCAGCAGCCAACAGGGGGGAGGAAACACCATATATTTT
CDR3 protein: CASSQQGGGNTIYF
D gene: TRBD1
J gene: TRBJ1-3
V gene: TRBV3-1/TRBV3-2
clone size: -

CDR3 DNA: TGTGCCAGTCAGGGGGCGGGGGTAAAAAATCAGCCCCAGCATTTT
CDR3 protein: CASQGAGVKNQPQHF
D gene: TRBD1
J gene: TRBJ1-5
V gene: TRBV7-9
clone size: -

CDR3 DNA: TGCGCCAGCAGCAAACGACAGGGGAGCTATGGCTACACCTTC
CDR3 protein: CASSKRQGSYGYTF
D gene: TRBD1
J gene: TRBJ1-2
V gene: TRBV5-1
clone size: -

CDR3 DNA: TGTGCCAGCAATCCCGCTGGGCCAACTAATGAAAAACTGTTTTTT
CDR3 protein: CASNPAGPTNEKLFF
D gene: -
J gene: TRBJ1-4
V gene: TRBV28
clone size: -

CDR3 DNA: TGCGCCAGCAGCCAAGATATCGGTAAGACCTACGAGCAGTACTTC
CDR3 protein: CASSQDIGKTYEQYF
D gene: -
J gene: TRBJ2-7
V gene: TRBV4-1
clone size: once

CDR3 DNA: TGTGCCAGTAGGCTGGGACAGGCCCTCGGGAATGAGCAGTTCTTC
CDR3 protein: CASRLGQALGNEQFF
D gene: TRBD1
J gene: TRBJ2-1
V gene: TRBV19
clone size: -

CDR3 DNA: TGTGCCAGCAGCTTAGGTCTTAGCGGGAGCCCAGATACGCAGTATTTT
CDR3 protein: CASSLGLSGSPDTQYF
D gene: TRBD2
J gene: TRBJ2-3
V gene: TRBV7-6
clone size: -

CDR3 DNA: TGTGCCAGCAGCCCCGGGTACGAGCAGTACTTC
CDR3 protein: CASSPGYEQYF
D gene: -
J gene: TRBJ2-7
V gene: TRBV9
clone size: -

CDR3 DNA: TGTGCCAGCAGTGAAAGAGGGTCTAGAGAAAAACTGTTTTTT
CDR3 protein: CASSERGSREKLFF
D gene: -
J gene: TRBJ1-4
V gene: TRBV2
clone size: -

CDR3 DNA: TGTGCCAGCTCAACCGGACAGGGTGGCTCCTACGAGCAGTACTTC
CDR3 protein: CASSTGQGGSYEQYF
D gene: TRBD1
J gene: TRBJ2-7
V gene: TRBV18
clone size: -

CDR3 DNA: TGTGCCAGCAGTTTACAGGGGTTTAGGCACAATGAGCAGTTCTTC
CDR3 protein: CASSLQGFRHNEQFF
D gene: -
J gene: TRBJ2-1
V gene: TRBV27
clone size: once

CDR3 DNA: TGTGCCAGCAGCCAAACGGGACAGGGCTACGAGCAGTACTTC
CDR3 protein: CASSQTGQGYEQYF
D gene: TRBD1
J gene: TRBJ2-7
V gene: TRBV14
clone size: -

CDR3 DNA: TGTGCCAGCAGTCCCCGCCCAGGGGCCGTGGCTGAAGATACGCAGTATTTT
CDR3 protein: CASSPRPGAVAEDTQYF
D gene: -
J gene: TRBJ2-3
V gene: TRBV25-1
clone size: -

CDR3 DNA: TGTGCCAGCAGCCAGGGGGCCGGGGAGCTGTTTTTT
CDR3 protein: CASSQGAGELFF
D gene: TRBD1
J gene: TRBJ2-2
V gene: TRBV6-4
clone size: few